Listed below are T cell receptor beta chains from one sample, sequenced in a study of T cells in Graves' hyperthyroidism and ophthalmopathy. MiXCR, applied by TCRdb to the multiplex PCR reads, yields one record per CDR3 protein. Among approximately 490,000 distinct CDR3 sequences listed, about 20% were seen once. Sequences were obtained from blood. All receptors come from an older woman with Graves' ophthalmopathy. Each CDR3 is given with its conserved first and last residue. The order of the fields is D gene, V gene, clone size, CDR3 protein. D genes are given only for firm matches. Clone size is not always given. Where it is, it says once, few, many or a class for expanded clones.

D: NA; V: TRBV25-1; size: few; CDR3: CASSAGGTTEAFF
D: NA; V: TRBV3-1; size: many; CDR3: CASSQGRGTYEQYF
D: NA; V: TRBV19; size: few; CDR3: CASSTSVSSTDTQYF
D: NA; V: TRBV29-1; size: few; CDR3: CSVDLTTSRQFF
D: TRBD2; V: TRBV6-6; size: many; CDR3: CASSYSIPSGVGEQYF
D: NA; V: TRBV6-1; size: NA; CDR3: CASKSGASWTDTQYF
D: NA; V: TRBV28; size: many; CDR3: CASSLKGRAHEQYF
D: TRBD1; V: TRBV30; size: NA; CDR3: CAWSKTGGTSLGEQYF
D: TRBD1; V: TRBV28; size: few; CDR3: CASRPRGTGVGTQYF
D: NA; V: TRBV3-1; size: NA; CDR3: CASSQSNLQYF
D: TRBD1; V: TRBV11-1; size: few; CDR3: CASSQGENIQYF
D: NA; V: TRBV2; size: many; CDR3: CASSGSSYNSPLHF
D: TRBD2; V: TRBV20-1; size: few; CDR3: CSARGGTSKKETQYF
D: TRBD2; V: TRBV6-1; size: NA; CDR3: CASTSGLAGHTGELFF
D: NA; V: TRBV12-3/TRBV12-4; size: many; CDR3: CASSFGDSYEQYF
D: NA; V: TRBV6-1; size: NA; CDR3: CASSSLKGSRTDTQYF
D: NA; V: TRBV12-3/TRBV12-4; size: many; CDR3: CASSPLGTEAFF